This entry is about one T cell receptor beta chain. Produced via immunoSEQ multiplex PCR; TCRdb's table is partial and in-frame only. The sample includes about 36,000 clones, approximately 91% seen only once; the top ten take 15% to 20%. This CDR3 spans 14 amino acids. Trimming removed 4 bases from V and 3 bases from J, with 12 bases in between. In germline, CDR1 is SNHLY, CDR2 FYNNEI. The source of the sample is a study of blood T cell repertoires in COVID-19. Across the whole study: Both acute and convalescent COVID-19 samples were obtained from the United States, Italy and Spain.

The sequenced material came from peripheral blood. This TCR was sampled from a man aged 70-80 years with acute or convalescent COVID-19. J is TRBJ1-2 and V is TRBV2; unclear D gene. The CDR3: CASSGPGVDYGYTF. The CDR3 DNA follows: TGTGCCAGCAGTGGTCCCGGGGTGGACTATGGCTACACCTTC.